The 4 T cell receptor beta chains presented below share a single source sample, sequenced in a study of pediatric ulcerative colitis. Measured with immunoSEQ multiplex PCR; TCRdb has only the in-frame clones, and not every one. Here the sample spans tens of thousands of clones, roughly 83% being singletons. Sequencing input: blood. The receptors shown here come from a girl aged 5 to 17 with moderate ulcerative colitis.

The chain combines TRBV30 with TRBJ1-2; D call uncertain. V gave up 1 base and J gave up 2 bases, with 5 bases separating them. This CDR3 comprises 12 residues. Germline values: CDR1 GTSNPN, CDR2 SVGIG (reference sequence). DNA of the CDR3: TGTGCCTGGAGTGACGGCAACTATGGCTACACCTTC. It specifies CAWSDGNYGYTF.

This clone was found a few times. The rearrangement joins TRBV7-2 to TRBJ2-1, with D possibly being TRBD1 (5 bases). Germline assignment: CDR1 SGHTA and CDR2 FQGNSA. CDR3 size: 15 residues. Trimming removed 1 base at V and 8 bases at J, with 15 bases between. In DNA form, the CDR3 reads TGTGCCAGCAGCTTAGATAGGACATCTGCCTATGAGCAGTTCTTC. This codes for CASSLDRTSAYEQFF.

The CDR3 DNA reads as TGTGCCAGCAGCTTAGTTTCAGAGCAAGAGACCCAGTACTTC. Encoded protein: CASSLVSEQETQYF. V usage is TRBV7-9 and J usage is TRBJ2-5; D gene ambiguous. V lost 1 base to trimming and J lost 2 bases, with 8 bases between them. The CDR3 has 14 amino acids. Germline loops: CDR1 SEHNR, CDR2 FQNEAQ (reference sequence).

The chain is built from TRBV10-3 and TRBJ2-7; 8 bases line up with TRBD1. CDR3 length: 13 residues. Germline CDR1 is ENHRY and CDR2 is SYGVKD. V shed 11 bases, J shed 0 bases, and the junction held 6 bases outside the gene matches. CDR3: CAAATGGSYEQYF. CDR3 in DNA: TGTGCCGCGGCTACAGGGGGCTCCTACGAGCAGTACTTC.